The clone carrying this TCR beta chain showed up just once. No antigen is known for it. Clones were sequenced by immunoSEQ multiplex PCR, and TCRdb holds only the in-frame ones, with some missing. The top ten clones hold around 12% of a sample with roughly 9,800 clones, around 67% of them seen once. This entry belongs to a study of T cells in tumors after PD-1 blockade. Study-wide context: Excluded were patients with checkpoint blockade, immunosuppressants, or radiotherapy or other anti-cancer therapy within 4 weeks. Either cemiplimab 350 mg every 2 weeks or pembrolizumab 200 mg every 3 weeks was given. Findings and caveats of the study: Most post-therapy expanded exhausted CD8+ clones were new, undetected before treatment. Two pre-treatment samples showed no clonal replacement between them.

Trimming removed 10 bases from V and 0 bases from J; junction bases left unmatched: 5. The germline CDR1 and CDR2 sequences are LNHDA and SQIVND (reference sequence). This CDR3 contains 14 residues. The rearrangement links TRBV19 to TRBJ1-3; 8 bases agree with TRBD1. The receptor's source is a human donor with basal cell carcinoma. The specimen was tumor tissue, collected after anti-PD-1 treatment. In DNA form, the CDR3 reads TGTGCCACGGACAGGGCAAGCTCTGGAAACACCATATATTTT. It yields the protein CATDRASSGNTIYF.